Following are 30 T cell receptor beta chains from one sample sequenced in a study of regulatory T cells in long-lasting Graves disease (dated by TCRdb to the early 2020s). Interpreted using the paper, the time point label stands for: newly diagnosed GD, antithyroid drugs for less than 3 months. For both TCR sequencing and RNA sequencing, RNA was extracted from PBMCs in TRIzol. Receptors were amplified or captured by multiplex PCR. The sequencer was an Illumina HiSeq 4000. CDR3 regions were amplified by Arm-PCR with iRepertoire HTBI primers to construct TCR beta libraries. TCRdb handled the public reads itself, with Q25 trimming in fastp and clone calling in MiXCR, and kept productive beta chains. Each CDR3 protein gets just one entry, which takes the most common genes and DNA from the rows behind it. This sample lists 400,000 to 500,000 distinct CDR3 sequences; 15% were detected once. The ten largest clones add up to under 9% of the sample.

Separately, the same data were catalogued under a study of T cells in Graves' hyperthyroidism and ophthalmopathy.

This specimen consisted of peripheral blood mononuclear cells (PBMCs), obtained at new diagnosis, from a patient treated with antithyroid drugs. These receptors came from a woman between 40 and 55 years old with Graves disease. Donor details come from another sample of the same person, matched by shared clones.

This clonotype was observed a few times. The rearrangement uses TRBV6-1 and TRBJ2-7; D possibly corresponds to TRBD1 (5 bases). The length of the CDR3 is 12 residues. Trimming removed 6 bases at V and 3 bases at J, with 9 bases between. From germline, CDR1 is MNHNS and CDR2 SASEGT. CDR3 region: CASREQDYEQYF. The CDR3 region has the DNA TGTGCCAGCAGGGAACAGGACTACGAGCAGTACTTC.

This clonotype was seen more than once but under ten times. The V call is TRBV3-1, the J call TRBJ2-2, with 15 bases matching TRBD2. V shed 4 bases and J 4 bases; nucleotides not matched to a gene: 7. The CDR3 is 18 amino acids. Looked up from germline, CDR1 is LGHDT and CDR2 is YNNKEL (reference sequence). This chain's CDR3 is CASSPGLAGGLSTGELFF. The CDR3 DNA follows: TGTGCCAGCAGCCCCGGACTAGCGGGAGGGCTAAGCACCGGGGAGCTGTTTTTT.

This clonotype was seen a handful of times. The rearrangement links TRBV24-1 to TRBJ1-2, with D perhaps matching TRBD1 (5 bases). Between the trimmed V and J ends, which lost 5 bases and 4 bases, there was a span of 13 bases. The V gene's germline CDR1 is KGHDR and CDR2 SFDVKD. CDR3 length equals 14 residues. In nucleotides, the CDR3 is TGTGCCACCAGTGGGGGAGACAGACTCTATGGCTACACCTTC. Residues: CATSGGDRLYGYTF.

This clonotype showed up many times. The chain couples TRBV28 to TRBJ2-1, with D perhaps TRBD1 (6 bases). Germline CDR1 and CDR2: MDHEN and SYDVKM. The length of the CDR3 is 14 residues. The V end was cut by 3 bases, the J end by 2 bases, with 8 bases between. The CDR3 sequence: CASSFRTAYNEQFF. The CDR3 region has the DNA TGTGCCAGCAGTTTTCGGACAGCCTACAATGAGCAGTTCTTC.

This sequence joins TRBV10-3 and TRBJ2-3, with D possibly called TRBD1 or TRBD2 (5 bases each). There are 11 residues in the CDR3. Trimming removed 9 bases at V and 1 base at J, with 5 bases between. Germline V CDR1 and CDR2: ENHRY, SYGVKD. CDR3 sequence (DNA): TGTGCCATGGGGGGCACAGATACGCAGTATTTT. It codes for CAMGGTDTQYF.

The rearrangement joins TRBV11-2 to TRBJ2-1, with D perhaps TRBD2 (6 bases). V lost 0 bases and J 4 bases, leaving 13 bases between the germline ends. The CDR3 length is 16 residues. Germline V gene lookup returns CDR1 SGHAT and CDR2 FQNNGV. The CDR3: CASSLEGGTQYNEQFF. CDR3 bases: TGTGCCAGCAGCTTAGAAGGCGGGACGCAATACAATGAGCAGTTCTTC.

This clonotype was counted between two and nine times. The J gene is TRBJ2-1, the V gene TRBV14; 10 bases map to TRBD2. This CDR3 region has 14 residues. Germline CDR1 SGHDN, CDR2 FVKESK. After removal of 4 bases from V and 9 bases from J, the junction contained 6 bases not matched to a gene. DNA of the CDR3: TGTGCCAGCAGCCGGAGCGGGAGGGCGGCTGAGCAGTTCTTC. It yields the protein CASSRSGRAAEQFF.

This clonotype appeared many times. This chain joins TRBV28 and TRBJ2-7, with no clear D. The V end lost 1 base, the J end lost 3 bases, and 7 bases lay between the germline ends. The CDR3 is 13 residues long. Looked up from germline, CDR1 is MDHEN and CDR2 is SYDVKM. As DNA, the CDR3 is TGTGCCAGCAGTTTATTTAGCAACTACGAGCAGTACTTC. Encoded protein: CASSLFSNYEQYF.

This chain joins TRBV5-4 and TRBJ2-3; the match to TRBD2 covers 8 bases. The length of the CDR3 is 14 residues. Germline CDR1 is SGHNT and CDR2 is YYREEE (reference sequence). The ends lost 0 bases at V and 14 bases at J; junction bases unmatched: 11. The CDR3 sequence is CASSLDDSWSGRYF. CDR3 nucleotides: TGTGCCAGCAGCTTGGACGACTCATGGAGCGGGAGGTATTTT.

The table lists this clonotype with many counts. This sequence joins TRBV7-2 and TRBJ2-1, with TRBD1 identical over 8 bases. This CDR3 has 15 residues. Germline loops: CDR1 SGHTA, CDR2 FQGNSA. Trimming at V came to 2 bases and at J to 5 bases, leaving 5 bases not matched to a gene. This CDR3 reads CASSLFPGQDNEQFF. The CDR3 DNA follows: TGTGCCAGCAGCTTATTTCCGGGACAGGACAATGAGCAGTTCTTC. Based on the CDR3 plus reference TRBV7-2 and TRBJ2-1, the full variable domain is GAGVSQSPSNKVTEKGKDVELRCDPISGHTALYWYRQSLGQGLEFLIYFQGNSAPDKSGLPSDRFSAERTGGSVSTLTIQRTQQEDSAVYLCASSLFPGQDNEQFFGPGTRLTVL.

V gene TRBV6-2 or TRBV6-3 combines with J gene TRBJ2-6; 10 positions agree with TRBD2. The CDR3 has 17 amino acids. Germline CDR1 and CDR2: MNHEY and SVGEGT. V shed 6 bases and J 3 bases; nucleotides not matched to a gene: 8. The CDR3 DNA is TGTGCCAGCAGCAACCTAGCGGGAGTGCGTGGGGCCAACGTCCTGACTTTC. Translating gives CASSNLAGVRGANVLTF.

Worth noting for this clonotype: One base away lies a much larger clone, so this may be a sequencing read error. The chain links TRBV12-3 or TRBV12-4 to TRBJ2-1, with 8 bases fitting TRBD2. The CDR3 sequence is 16 residues long. The chain's CDR3 is CASSFRGGRSYNGQFF. CDR3 in DNA: TGTGCCAGCAGTTTTCGAGGCGGGAGGTCCTACAATGGGCAGTTCTTC.

This clonotype was observed many times. The genes are TRBV20-1 and TRBJ2-3; 9 bases are shared with TRBD2. Per the germline V gene, CDR1 is DFQATT and CDR2 is SNEGSKA (reference sequence). This CDR3 region has 13 residues. Trimming cost V 1 base and J 7 bases; bases outside gene matches: 3. The CDR3 DNA reads as TGCAGTGCTAGAGGCGGGAGGGCCAATACGCAGTATTTT. This gives the protein CSARGGRANTQYF.

This clonotype was detected ten times or more. V usage is TRBV2 and J usage is TRBJ2-2; D might be TRBD2 (5 bases). The germline V and J ends were trimmed by 7 bases and 3 bases, with 6 bases remaining between them. Germline CDR1 and CDR2: SNHLY and FYNNEI. This CDR3 has 12 residues. The CDR3 loop reads CASMRDTGELFF. Written as DNA, the CDR3 is TGTGCCAGCATGCGGGACACCGGGGAGCTGTTTTTT.

The chain carries TRBV29-1 and TRBJ2-7, with TRBD2 matching over 12 bases. The CDR3 is made up of 17 amino acids. Per the germline V gene, CDR1 is SQVTM and CDR2 is ANQGSEA. Unmatched junction bases numbered 7, after V lost 1 base and J lost 0 bases. The CDR3 nucleotides are TGCAGCGTTGAAGTCCCCCTAGCGGGAGGGACCTCCTACGAGCAGTACTTC. Amino acid sequence: CSVEVPLAGGTSYEQYF.

The rearrangement uses TRBV12-3 or TRBV12-4 and TRBJ1-1; a weak D match, TRBD1 (6 bases). The CDR3 extends over 13 amino acids. V was cut by 2 bases and J by 3 bases, with 7 bases left in between. CDR3 amino acids: CASSLRQDTEAFF. CDR3 in DNA: TGTGCCAGCAGTTTAAGACAGGACACTGAAGCTTTCTTT.

In the case of this clonotype: A read error may produce the germline difference seen at one junction end. The V and J genes are TRBV5-1 and TRBJ2-5, with 8 bases fitting TRBD2. The CDR3 extends over 16 amino acids. The germline gives CDR1 SGHRS, CDR2 YFSETQ. For the CDR3, the DNA is TGCGCCAGCACCCCGGGTTCACTAGCGGCCGGCGAGACCCAGTGCTTC. Translating it yields CASTPGSLAAGETQCF.

This clonotype showed up many times. DNA for the CDR3: TGTGCCAGCAGCTTACCCACTGAAGCTTTCTTT. Translation: CASSLPTEAFF. V and J are TRBV7-9 and TRBJ1-1, with no clear D. Trimming took off 2 bases at V and 4 bases at J, with 2 bases between the two ends. This CDR3 contains 11 residues. Germline V lookup: CDR1 SEHNR, CDR2 FQNEAQ (reference sequence).

With regard to this clonotype: A read error may explain this, as a much larger clone is one base away. This rearrangement joins TRBV7-9 to TRBJ2-7, with D perhaps TRBD2 (7 bases). The CDR3 is 14 amino acids. V dropped 2 bases and J dropped 4 bases, with 12 bases sitting between them. Germline V gene lookup returns CDR1 SEHNR and CDR2 FQNEAQ (reference sequence). CDR3 nucleotides: TGTGCCAGCAGCTTAACAGGGAGGGGGTACGAGCAGTACTTC. Protein sequence: CASSLTGRGYEQYF. The whole variable domain, filled in from reference TRBV7-9 and TRBJ2-7, reads DTGVSQNPRHKITKRGQNVTFRCDPISEHNRLYWYRQTLGQGPEFLTYFQNEAQLEKSRLLSDRFSAERPKGSFSTLEIQRTEQGDSAMYLCASSLTGRGYEQYFGPGTRLTVT.

This clonotype was detected ten times or more. This chain joins TRBV10-3 and TRBJ2-1, with D perhaps TRBD2 (6 bases). Looked up from germline, CDR1 is ENHRY and CDR2 is SYGVKD. V was pared by 3 bases and J by 1 base, with 13 bases between. CDR3 length: 16 amino acids. The CDR3 DNA is TGTGCCATCAGTGACCGGAGGGCGGATTCCTACAATGAGCAGTTCTTC. This encodes CAISDRRADSYNEQFF.

This clonotype has ten or more counts. The V gene is TRBV28, the J gene TRBJ2-2; the D gene is possibly TRBD2 (7 bases). Trimming shortened V by 10 bases and J by 5 bases, and 20 bases separated the two germline ends. The V gene's germline CDR1 is MDHEN and CDR2 SYDVKM. The CDR3 has 15 residues. CDR3 DNA sequence: TGTGCCACCAATTATCTCGGGGGGCGGACCGGGGAGCTGTTTTTT. Its protein is CATNYLGGRTGELFF.

This clonotype was seen repeatedly, ten times or more. The genes are TRBV6-1 and TRBJ2-3; possibly TRBD1 or TRBD2 for D (5 bases each). V was trimmed by 6 bases and J by 1 base, leaving 14 bases between them. CDR1 is MNHNS, CDR2 SASEGT, per germline. The CDR3 runs 15 residues. DNA for the CDR3: TGTGCCAGCAGGAACGGGGCGGCTGGCACAGATACGCAGTATTTT. This gives the protein CASRNGAAGTDTQYF.

This chain connects TRBV9 to TRBJ2-2; 13 positions agree with TRBD2. Trimming cost V 2 bases and J 8 bases; bases outside gene matches: 9. Germline loops: CDR1 SGDLS, CDR2 YYNGEE. This CDR3 region has 17 residues. The CDR3 protein is CASSVGTSGTSGGELFF. As DNA, the CDR3 is TGTGCCAGCAGCGTCGGGACTAGCGGGACCTCGGGAGGGGAGCTGTTTTTT.

This clonotype occurred many times. The chain combines TRBV6-1 with TRBJ1-1; D ambiguous. The V end lost 4 bases, the J end lost 1 base, and 10 bases lay between the germline ends. The CDR3 sequence is 14 residues long. Germline assignment: CDR1 MNHNS and CDR2 SASEGT. CDR3 residues: CASSARLSNTEAFF. As DNA, the CDR3 is TGTGCCAGCAGTGCCCGCCTGTCGAACACTGAAGCTTTCTTT.

In this sample, this clonotype turned up many times. The genes are TRBV5-1 and TRBJ2-7; TRBD2 matches at 10 bases. The CDR3 is 16 amino acids. With V trimmed by 0 bases and J by 2 bases, 5 bases remained unmatched. Germline V CDR1 and CDR2: SGHRS, YFSETQ. This CDR3 is CASSLAPLAGAYEQYF. DNA for the CDR3: TGCGCCAGCAGCTTGGCCCCGCTAGCGGGGGCCTACGAGCAGTACTTC.

Turning to this clonotype: Since a much larger clone is just one base distant, this may be a read error. The J gene is TRBJ1-1, the V gene TRBV6-2 or TRBV6-3; weak D call: TRBD1 (6 bases). The CDR3 spans 13 residues. Per germline, CDR1 MNHEY and CDR2 SVGEGT. The CDR3 sequence is CASSGVQGTKALF. The CDR3 DNA sequence: TGTGCCAGCAGTGGGGTACAGGGTACCAAAGCTCTCTTT.

This clonotype was seen at least ten times. The gene calls are TRBV12-3 or TRBV12-4 and TRBJ2-5; D possibly corresponds to TRBD2 (6 bases). The length of the CDR3 is 15 residues. V lost 4 bases to trimming and J lost 1 base, with 13 bases between them. DNA for the CDR3: TGTGCCAGCAGTTCCCGAGCGGGCTTCCAAGAGACCCAGTACTTC. This encodes CASSSRAGFQETQYF.

This clonotype was recorded at least ten times. V and J are TRBV5-5 and TRBJ2-5; the D gene could be TRBD1 or TRBD2 (6 bases each). V lost 1 base and J lost 4, with 11 bases in between. The CDR3 is made up of 14 amino acids. Germline assignment: CDR1 SGHKS and CDR2 YYEKEE (reference sequence). The CDR3 loop is CASSLPQGGETQYF. The CDR3 DNA follows: TGTGCCAGCAGCTTGCCACAGGGAGGAGAGACCCAGTACTTC.

This clonotype was observed many times. The chain links TRBV5-1 to TRBJ1-6; TRBD1 matches at 8 bases. The CDR3 covers 15 residues. Germline lookup yields CDR1 SGHRS and CDR2 YFSETQ. V trimming: 5 bases; J trimming: 7 bases; junction bases outside the gene matches: 8. CDR3 in amino acids: CASRSDRGENSPLHF. The DNA of the CDR3 is TGCGCCAGCAGATCCGACAGGGGTGAGAATTCACCCCTCCACTTT.

Regarding this clonotype: A junction end diverges from the germline sequence, so it may reflect a read error. The J gene is TRBJ2-7, the V gene TRBV24-1; D unresolved. Germline V gene data show CDR1 as KGHDR and CDR2 as SFDVKD. CDR3 length: 15 amino acids. The CDR3 reads CATSDSRQISHEQYF. In DNA form, the CDR3 reads TGTGCCACCAGTGATTCGAGACAAATCTCCCACGAGCAGTACTTC.